One sample yielded the 4 T cell receptor beta chains listed below, sequenced in a study of T cells in women clearing cervical HPV infection. Measured with immunoSEQ multiplex PCR; TCRdb has only the in-frame clones, and not every one. The repertoire table contains some 20,000 clones. The sequenced material came from blood buffy coat. The receptors stem from a woman aged 18 to 75 with a cervical HPV16 infection that either progressed to CIN3+ or cleared (not recorded which).

On this clone itself: Read sequence stops 3 residues before the CDR3 end, and the germline J gene provides the missing end. This chain joins TRBV28 and TRBJ1-6, with 7 bases that match TRBD1. Germline V gives CDR1 MDHEN, CDR2 SYDVKM. Unmatched junction bases numbered 9, after V lost 4 bases and J lost 0 bases. The CDR3 consists of 18 residues. CDR3 loop: CASSSDRVFDSYNSPLHF. The covered CDR3 bases are TGTGCCAGCAGTTCCGACAGGGTTTTCGACTCCTATAATTCACCC.

On this clone itself: The DNA ends 3 residues before the CDR3 does, and the rest of the CDR3 is filled in from the germline J gene. The V call is TRBV18, the J call TRBJ2-3; 9 nucleotides match TRBD1. This CDR3 spans 15 amino acids. The germline V gene has CDR1 KGHSH and CDR2 LQKENI. The sequenced CDR3 bases are TGTGCCAGCTCCAGATACAGGGGGCAGGATCAGCCG. Encoded protein: CASSRYRGQDQP. The complete CDR3 protein is CASSRYRGQDQPQYF.

Of note for this clone: The sequence runs out 3 residues before the end of the CDR3; the remainder is reconstructed from the germline J gene. V usage is TRBV20-1 and J usage is TRBJ2-1, with 11 bases aligning to TRBD1. V shed 3 bases, J shed 8 bases, and the junction held 6 bases outside the gene matches. The CDR3 runs to 14 residues. Germline-derived CDR1 and CDR2 are DFQATT and SNEGSKA (reference sequence). Incomplete CDR3 DNA: TGCAGTGCTAGTCACGGACAGGGGGCGGATGAG. Translated, it gives CSASHGQGADE. In full, the CDR3 is CSASHGQGADEQFF.

The CDR3 region is CASSTGSGSVNDYTF. The part of the CDR3 DNA that was read is TGTGCCAGCAGCACCGGGAGCGGGAGCGTTAATGAC. The chain carries TRBV7-2 and TRBJ1-2, with unresolved D. The read terminates 3 residues before the CDR3 end, so the remaining end is supplied by the germline J gene. This CDR3 region has 15 residues. Germline V gives CDR1 SGHTA, CDR2 FQGNSA.